The 6 T cell receptor beta chains reported below all come from one sample, sequenced in a study of T-cell memory formation after mild COVID-19. TCRdb fed the 5' RACE reads into MiXCR, producing one record per CDR3 protein. This table has approximately 260,000 distinct CDR3 sequences, 15% to 20% appearing once. Sample: PBMCs or a T cell subset sorted from them (not recorded which). The receptors were gathered from a man younger than 35 who had mild COVID-19 (a few samples of this study predate the infection). Cell type and time point are not known.

J is TRBJ2-5 and V is TRBV7-2, with 8 nucleotides matching TRBD1. With V trimmed by 4 bases and J by 5 bases, 9 bases remained unmatched. The germline V gene encodes CDR1 SGHTA and CDR2 FQGNSA. CDR3 length: 15 amino acids. This chain's CDR3 is CASSSPTGGMETQYF. CDR3 DNA: TGTGCCAGCAGCTCGCCCACAGGGGGGATGGAGACCCAGTACTTC.

CDR3: CASRISGSYNEQFF. CDR3 in DNA: TGTGCCAGCAGAATAAGCGGATCTTACAATGAGCAGTTCTTC. This chain links TRBV28 with TRBJ2-1; TRBD2 is a possible D gene (5 bases). This CDR3 contains 14 residues. Trimming cost V 6 bases and J 4 bases, with 13 bases left between them. Germline CDR1 MDHEN, CDR2 SYDVKM.

V is TRBV28 and J is TRBJ2-2, with TRBD1 identical over 8 bases. J was trimmed by 6 bases and V by 3 bases; bases with no gene match: 6. The germline V gene has CDR1 MDHEN and CDR2 SYDVKM. The CDR3 runs to 15 residues. CDR3 sequence: CASSFRDRGPGELFF. DNA of the CDR3: TGTGCCAGCAGTTTTCGCGACAGGGGACCCGGGGAGCTGTTTTTT.

The rearrangement uses TRBV10-2 and TRBJ1-5; D gene unclear. Germline CDR1 is WSHSY and CDR2 is SAAADI. The CDR3 contains 13 residues. With 8 bases removed from V and 7 bases from J, the gap between germline ends came to 15 bases. The CDR3, as DNA: TGCGCCAGCGGAGGGTGGTTTGGACAGCCCCAGCATTTT. Translated: CASGGWFGQPQHF.

The genes are TRBV5-1 and TRBJ1-1; D perhaps matches TRBD1 (5 bases). Deletions cut 4 bases from V and 1 base from J, with 11 bases between. The CDR3 is 14 amino acids. Germline V gives CDR1 SGHRS, CDR2 YFSETQ. Written as DNA, the CDR3 is TGCGCCAGCAGCGCTCCAGGGCCGAACACTGAAGCTTTCTTT. It translates to CASSAPGPNTEAFF.

This clonotype was recorded a few times. V is TRBV7-9 and J is TRBJ2-5, with 9 bases that match TRBD1. V was pared by 5 bases and J by 1 base, with 5 bases of the junction left unmatched. Germline values: CDR1 SEHNR, CDR2 FQNEAQ (reference sequence). The CDR3 spans 15 residues. The CDR3 DNA reads TGTGCCAGCAGCCCACCGACAGGGGGCCAAGAGACCCAGTACTTC. Protein sequence: CASSPPTGGQETQYF.